What follows are 24 T cell receptor beta chains derived from one specimen sequenced in a study of cytomegalovirus exposure and HLA in healthy donors. The PCR made use of 60 Vbeta and 13 Jbeta primers. The method was immunoSEQ multiplex PCR; TCRdb's version includes in-frame clones alone and lacks a portion of them. The sample lists around 140,000 clones; about 75% were seen once. The sequencing input was PBMCs. Receptor source: a woman between 40 and 55 years old in good health and CMV-seronegative.

The chain employs TRBV9 and TRBJ2-6, with TRBD1 as a possible D gene (6 bases). The length of the CDR3 is 18 residues. Germline V gene lookup returns CDR1 SGDLS and CDR2 YYNGEE. Trimming removed 3 bases from V and 4 bases from J, with 20 bases in between. In nucleotides, the CDR3 is TGTGCCAGCAGCGGCCTACAGGGAGTAGTAGCGGGGGCCAACGTCCTGACTTTC. Amino acids: CASSGLQGVVAGANVLTF.

V is TRBV5-4 and J is TRBJ1-6; D not certain. V was cut by 1 base and J by 6 bases, with 8 bases left in between. Germline V gene data show CDR1 as SGHNT and CDR2 as YYREEE (reference sequence). The CDR3 is 14 residues long. The CDR3 nucleotides are TGTGCCAGCAGCTTGATCGATAGTAATTCACCCCTCCACTTT. This codes for CASSLIDSNSPLHF.

The chain couples TRBV4-3 to TRBJ1-1; D ambiguous. The CDR3 is made up of 13 amino acids. The V and J ends lost 0 bases and 1 base respectively, with 3 bases between them. CDR1 and CDR2 (germline): LGHNA, YSLEER. CDR3 in amino acids: CASSQDKNTEAFF. The CDR3 nucleotides are TGCGCCAGCAGCCAAGACAAGAACACTGAAGCTTTCTTT.

This chain uses TRBV28 with TRBJ1-2; weak D call: TRBD1 (5 bases). V lost 4 bases to trimming and J lost 7 bases, with 16 bases between them. This CDR3 is 14 amino acids long. Germline CDR1 is MDHEN and CDR2 is SYDVKM. This CDR3 is CASSSPGFLGGYTF. CDR3 DNA sequence: TGTGCCAGCAGTTCCCCAGGGTTTTTGGGTGGCTACACCTTC.

This clone showed up just a few times. This rearrangement joins TRBV6-5 to TRBJ1-3; D gene ambiguous. From germline, CDR1 is MNHEY and CDR2 SVGAGI. The germline V and J ends were trimmed by 2 bases and 0 bases, with 8 bases remaining between them. This CDR3 has 15 amino acids. The CDR3 spells CASSYSLSSGNTIYF. The CDR3 DNA is TGTGCCAGCAGTTACAGTCTGAGCTCTGGAAACACCATATATTTT.

This chain links TRBV7-9 with TRBJ2-5; D might be TRBD1 (5 bases). The V end was cut by 5 bases, the J end by 5 bases, with 12 bases between. The germline V gene encodes CDR1 SEHNR and CDR2 FQNEAQ (reference sequence). The CDR3 has 13 amino acids. The CDR3 bases are TGTGCCAGCAGCCAACAGGAGTCTGAGACCCAGTACTTC. This translates into CASSQQESETQYF.

The rearrangement uses TRBV6-5 and TRBJ1-2; tentative D call: TRBD1 (6 bases). The ends were cut back, 6 bases at V and 1 base at J, with 9 bases in the middle. The CDR3 is 13 residues long. In germline, CDR1 is MNHEY, CDR2 SVGAGI. CDR3 sequence: CASRKDSNYGYTF. CDR3 DNA sequence: TGTGCCAGCAGAAAGGACAGTAACTATGGCTACACCTTC.

CDR3 in DNA: TGTGCCAGCAGTGAACGGGAGCCCCAGCATTTT. It is translated as CASSEREPQHF. The chain has TRBV6-1 and TRBJ1-5; D call uncertain. V was shortened by 2 bases and J by 8 bases, with 4 bases between the two germline ends. Germline V gene data show CDR1 as MNHNS and CDR2 as SASEGT. The CDR3 loop spans 11 amino acids.

CDR3 bases: TGTGCCAGCAGCTTTACAGGGAAAGATCAGCCCCAGCATTTT. Translated, it gives CASSFTGKDQPQHF. The gene calls are TRBV5-6 and TRBJ1-5, with D possibly TRBD1 on 6 matching bases. Germline CDR1 reads SGHDT; CDR2 reads YYEEEE. This CDR3 is built from 14 residues. Trimming removed 2 bases from V and 5 bases from J, with 11 bases in between.

V and J are TRBV7-2 and TRBJ1-5; 7 bases are a match to TRBD1. CDR1 and CDR2 (germline): SGHTA, FQGNSA. V was pared by 4 bases and J by 4 bases, with 10 bases of the junction left unmatched. The CDR3 is made up of 16 amino acids. This CDR3 is CASSSPGGTANQPQHF. CDR3 coding DNA: TGTGCCAGCAGCTCCCCGGGGGGGACAGCTAATCAGCCCCAGCATTTT.

The chain has TRBV7-8 and TRBJ2-1, with TRBD1 identical over 8 bases. Germline CDR1 and CDR2: SGHVS and FQNEAQ. The CDR3 covers 12 residues. The ends lost 5 bases at V and 6 bases at J; junction bases unmatched: 0. The CDR3 region is CASSGQGNEQFF. In nucleotides, the CDR3 is TGTGCCAGCAGCGGACAGGGCAATGAGCAGTTCTTC.

V and J are TRBV2 and TRBJ1-6, with TRBD1 matching 7 bases. This CDR3 is built from 15 residues. V gave up 2 bases and J gave up 5 bases; unmatched junction bases: 3. Germline loops: CDR1 SNHLY, CDR2 FYNNEI. The CDR3 sequence: CASSESDRDNSPLHF. The DNA of the CDR3 is TGTGCCAGCAGTGAAAGCGACAGGGATAATTCACCCCTCCACTTT.

This chain links TRBV2 with TRBJ1-1; 9 bases fit TRBD1. This CDR3 is 16 amino acids long. J lost 0 bases, V lost 5 bases, and 7 bases had no gene match. CDR1 is SNHLY, CDR2 FYNNEI, per germline. The DNA of the CDR3 is TGTGCCAGCAGTTGGACAGGGGACCGATTGAACACTGAAGCTTTCTTT. Translation: CASSWTGDRLNTEAFF.

The chain is built from TRBV18 and TRBJ2-7, with 8 bases that match TRBD1. CDR3 length: 14 residues. From germline, CDR1 is KGHSH and CDR2 LQKENI. The V gene end was trimmed by 6 bases and the J gene end by 5 bases; junction bases not matched to a gene: 9. The CDR3 sequence: CASSEGQGGDEQYF. For the CDR3, the DNA is TGTGCCAGCTCTGAAGGACAGGGAGGCGACGAGCAGTACTTC.

The genes are TRBV19 and TRBJ2-3, with D possibly being TRBD1 (5 bases). Germline CDR1 reads LNHDA; CDR2 reads SQIVND (reference sequence). This CDR3 spans 14 amino acids. V lost 2 bases and J 6 bases, leaving 12 bases between the germline ends. As DNA, the CDR3 is TGTGCCAGTAGTATATCCAGGGCCCCGGATACGCAGTATTTT. Translated: CASSISRAPDTQYF. Full variable domain (missing parts from reference TRBV19 and TRBJ2-3): DGGITQSPKYLFRKEGQNVTLSCEQNLNHDAMYWYRQDPGQGLRLIYYSQIVNDFQKGDIAEGYSVSREKKESFPLTVTSAQKNPTAFYLCASSISRAPDTQYFGPGTRLTVL.

The chain links TRBV5-4 to TRBJ1-1; 8 bases map to TRBD1. Germline V CDR1 and CDR2: SGHNT, YYREEE (reference sequence). CDR3 length: 15 amino acids. The J segment lost 1 base and the V segment lost 4 bases, leaving 6 bases of the junction unmatched. The DNA of the CDR3 is TGTGCCAGCAGCCAAGACAGGGGAAAGAACACTGAAGCTTTCTTT. Translation gives CASSQDRGKNTEAFF. Based on the CDR3 plus reference TRBV5-4 and TRBJ1-1, the full variable domain is ETGVTQSPTHLIKTRGQQVTLRCSSQSGHNTVSWYQQALGQGPQFIFQYYREEENGRGNFPPRFSGLQFPNYSSELNVNALELDDSALYLCASSQDRGKNTEAFFGQGTRLTVV.

The chain carries TRBV6-1 and TRBJ1-1; perhaps TRBD1 as D (6 bases). The germline V gene has CDR1 MNHNS and CDR2 SASEGT. Trimming pared 5 bases from V and 6 bases from J, leaving 16 bases between. The CDR3 totals 14 residues. The CDR3 bases are TGTGCCAGCAGTACCGACAGGTTCGGGGCTGAAGCTTTCTTT. It codes for CASSTDRFGAEAFF.

The genes are TRBV6-1 and TRBJ1-2; a weak D match, TRBD1 (6 bases). There are 11 residues in the CDR3. V lost 10 bases and J lost 4, with 10 bases in between. Germline assignment: CDR1 MNHNS and CDR2 SASEGT. The CDR3 loop reads CAIQGSYGYTF. Here the CDR3 DNA reads TGTGCCATACAGGGTTCCTATGGCTACACCTTC.

The gene calls are TRBV5-1 and TRBJ1-1, with D perhaps TRBD1 (6 bases). The length of the CDR3 is 17 residues. The V end was cut by 0 bases, the J end by 1 base, with 16 bases between. CDR1 is SGHRS and CDR2 is YFSETQ in the germline V gene. Written as DNA, the CDR3 is TGCGCCAGCAGCTTGGTCAAGAGGGGGACGGCGAACACTGAAGCTTTCTTT. This gives the protein CASSLVKRGTANTEAFF. Complete variable domain (other parts from reference TRBV5-1 and TRBJ1-1): KAGVTQTPRYLIKTRGQQVTLSCSPISGHRSVSWYQQTPGQGLQFLFEYFSETQRNKGNFPGRFSGRQFSNSRSEMNVSTLELGDSALYLCASSLVKRGTANTEAFFGQGTRLTVV.

The V gene is TRBV7-9, the J gene TRBJ1-2, with D hard to call. The CDR3 consists of 15 residues. CDR1 SEHNR and CDR2 FQNEAQ come from the germline V gene (reference sequence). With 1 base removed from V and 4 bases from J, the gap between germline ends came to 13 bases. CDR3 protein: CASSLEPGISYGYTF. The CDR3 nucleotides are TGTGCCAGCAGCTTAGAACCGGGGATAAGCTATGGCTACACCTTC.

This chain uses TRBV5-1 with TRBJ1-3, with unresolved D. Germline-derived CDR1 and CDR2 are SGHRS and YFSETQ. The CDR3 spans 18 residues. The V end was cut by 4 bases, the J end by 0 bases, with 20 bases between. The CDR3 DNA is TGCGCCAGCAGCCATAATAACGCGAGTAGGAGCTCTGGAAACACCATATATTTT. Protein sequence: CASSHNNASRSSGNTIYF.

The genes are TRBV14 and TRBJ1-1; TRBD1 matches 12 bases. V shed 6 bases, J shed 10 bases, and the junction held 15 bases outside the gene matches. Per the germline V gene, CDR1 is SGHDN and CDR2 is FVKESK. The CDR3 extends over 16 amino acids. CDR3 in amino acids: CASRPSGTGGTALAFF. The CDR3 DNA sequence: TGTGCCAGCAGACCCTCCGGGACAGGGGGCACCGCCCTAGCTTTCTTT. Supplemented by reference TRBV14 and TRBJ1-1, the full variable domain reads EAGVTQFPSHSVIEKGQTVTLRCDPISGHDNLYWYRRVMGKEIKFLLHFVKESKQDESGMPNNRFLAERTGGTYSTLKVQPAELEDSGVYFCASRPSGTGGTALAFFGQGTRLTVV.

The chain is built from TRBV7-9 and TRBJ2-3, with 10 bases matching TRBD2. Germline loops: CDR1 SEHNR, CDR2 FQNEAQ (reference sequence). This CDR3 contains 14 residues. J gave up 4 bases and V 5 bases, and 3 bases lay outside the gene matches. The CDR3 DNA sequence: TGTGCCAGCAGCGCCACTAGCGGGGCAGATACGCAGTATTTT. Translating it yields CASSATSGADTQYF.

This clone was recorded a few times. The chain couples TRBV2 to TRBJ2-5, with D perhaps matching TRBD1 (6 bases). The germline CDR1 and CDR2 sequences are SNHLY and FYNNEI. The CDR3 runs 13 residues. V shed 5 bases and J shed 4 bases, with 11 bases lying between them. CDR3 loop: CASSQGLGETQYF. The CDR3, as DNA: TGTGCCAGCAGTCAGGGGCTAGGAGAGACCCAGTACTTC.